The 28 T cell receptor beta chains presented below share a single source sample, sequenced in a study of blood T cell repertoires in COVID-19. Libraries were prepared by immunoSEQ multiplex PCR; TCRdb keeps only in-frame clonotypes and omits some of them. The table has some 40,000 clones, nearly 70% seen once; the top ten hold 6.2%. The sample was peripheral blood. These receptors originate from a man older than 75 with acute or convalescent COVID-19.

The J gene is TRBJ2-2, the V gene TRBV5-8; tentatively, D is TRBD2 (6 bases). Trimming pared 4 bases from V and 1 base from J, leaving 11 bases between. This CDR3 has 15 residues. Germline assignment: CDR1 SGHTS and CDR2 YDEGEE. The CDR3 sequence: CASSPEGQNTGELFF. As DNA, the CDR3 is TGTGCCAGCAGCCCGGAGGGCCAGAACACCGGGGAGCTGTTTTTT.

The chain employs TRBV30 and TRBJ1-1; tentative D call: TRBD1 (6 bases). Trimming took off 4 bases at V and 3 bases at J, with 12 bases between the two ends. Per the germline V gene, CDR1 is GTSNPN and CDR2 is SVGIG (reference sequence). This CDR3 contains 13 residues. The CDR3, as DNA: TGTGCCTGGACTCAGGGGAGGGACACTGAAGCTTTCTTT. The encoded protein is CAWTQGRDTEAFF.

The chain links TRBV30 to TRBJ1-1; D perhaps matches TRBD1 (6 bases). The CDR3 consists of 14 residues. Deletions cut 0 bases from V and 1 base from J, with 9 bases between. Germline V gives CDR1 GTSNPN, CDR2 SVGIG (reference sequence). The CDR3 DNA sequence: TGTGCCTGGAGTGTGGGGGCTGAGAACACTGAAGCTTTCTTT. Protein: CAWSVGAENTEAFF.

Written as DNA, the CDR3 is TGTGCCAGTAGTATAGATCTTGTGACAGGGTTTGAAAAACTGTTTTTT. This codes for CASSIDLVTGFEKLFF. V gene TRBV19 combines with J gene TRBJ1-4; 7 bases agree with TRBD1. The length of the CDR3 is 16 residues. V lost 0 bases to trimming and J lost 7 bases; unmatched junction nucleotides: 8. The germline V gene has CDR1 LNHDA and CDR2 SQIVND (reference sequence).

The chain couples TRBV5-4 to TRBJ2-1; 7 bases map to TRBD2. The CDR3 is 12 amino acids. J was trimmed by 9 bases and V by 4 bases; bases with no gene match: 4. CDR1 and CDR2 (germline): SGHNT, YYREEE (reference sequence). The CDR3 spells CASSRAGFEQFF. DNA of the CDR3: TGTGCCAGCAGCAGAGCGGGATTTGAGCAGTTCTTC.

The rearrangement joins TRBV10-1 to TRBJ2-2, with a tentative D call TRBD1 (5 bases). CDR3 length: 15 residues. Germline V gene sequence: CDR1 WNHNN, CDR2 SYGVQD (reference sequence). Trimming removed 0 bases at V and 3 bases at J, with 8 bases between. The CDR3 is CASSESSRDTGELFF. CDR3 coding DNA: TGCGCCAGCAGTGAGTCTTCCAGGGACACCGGGGAGCTGTTTTTT.

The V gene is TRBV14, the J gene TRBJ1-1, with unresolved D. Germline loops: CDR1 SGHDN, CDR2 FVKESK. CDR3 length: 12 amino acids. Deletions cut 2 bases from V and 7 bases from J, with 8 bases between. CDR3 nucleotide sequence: TGTGCCAGCAGCCAACGGGGAGGTGAAGCTTTCTTT. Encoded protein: CASSQRGGEAFF.

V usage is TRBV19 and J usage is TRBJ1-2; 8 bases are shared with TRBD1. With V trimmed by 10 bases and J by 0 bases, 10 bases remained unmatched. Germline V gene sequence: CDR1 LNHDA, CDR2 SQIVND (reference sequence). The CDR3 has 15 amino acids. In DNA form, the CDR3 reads TGTGCCACCCTGGGGACAGGAGCAACTAACTATGGCTACACCTTC. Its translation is CATLGTGATNYGYTF.

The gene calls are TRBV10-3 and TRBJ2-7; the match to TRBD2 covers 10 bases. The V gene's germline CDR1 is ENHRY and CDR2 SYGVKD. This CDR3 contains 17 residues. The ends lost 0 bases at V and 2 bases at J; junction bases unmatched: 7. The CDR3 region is CAISESRASGSPYEQYF. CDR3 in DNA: TGTGCCATCAGTGAGTCGAGGGCTAGCGGGAGCCCCTACGAGCAGTACTTC.

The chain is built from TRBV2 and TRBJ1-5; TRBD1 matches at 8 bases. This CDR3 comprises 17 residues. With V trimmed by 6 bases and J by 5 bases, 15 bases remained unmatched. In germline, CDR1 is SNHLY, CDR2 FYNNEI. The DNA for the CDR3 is TGTGCCAGCAGCCACCGCGCAGGGGGCCCAGGAGATCAGCCCCAGCATTTT. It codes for CASSHRAGGPGDQPQHF.

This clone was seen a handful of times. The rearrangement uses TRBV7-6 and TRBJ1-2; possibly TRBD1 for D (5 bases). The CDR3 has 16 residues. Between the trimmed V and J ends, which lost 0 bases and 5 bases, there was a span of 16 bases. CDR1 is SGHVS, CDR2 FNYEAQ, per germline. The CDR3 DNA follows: TGTGCCAGCAGCTTAGCCAGGCAGGGAAATCTGTATGGCTACACCTTC. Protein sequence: CASSLARQGNLYGYTF.

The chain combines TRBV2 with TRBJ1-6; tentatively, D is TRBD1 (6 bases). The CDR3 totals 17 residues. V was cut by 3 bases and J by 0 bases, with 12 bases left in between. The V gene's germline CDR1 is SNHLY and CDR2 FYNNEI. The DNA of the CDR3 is TGTGCCAGCAGTGACAGGGGAAGAAGCTCCTATAATTCACCCCTCCACTTT. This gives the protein CASSDRGRSSYNSPLHF.

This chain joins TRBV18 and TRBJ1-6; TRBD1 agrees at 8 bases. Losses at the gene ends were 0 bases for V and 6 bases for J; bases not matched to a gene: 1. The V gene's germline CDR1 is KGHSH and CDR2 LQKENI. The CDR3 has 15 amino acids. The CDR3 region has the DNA TGTGCCAGCTCACCACCGGACAGGGTTAATTCACCCCTCCACTTT. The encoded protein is CASSPPDRVNSPLHF.

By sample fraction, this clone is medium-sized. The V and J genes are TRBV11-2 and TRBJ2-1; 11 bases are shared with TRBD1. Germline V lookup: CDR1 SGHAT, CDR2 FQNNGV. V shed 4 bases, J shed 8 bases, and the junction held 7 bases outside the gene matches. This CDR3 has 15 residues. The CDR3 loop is CASSYSGQGADEQFF. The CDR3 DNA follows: TGTGCCAGCAGCTACTCTGGACAGGGGGCCGATGAGCAGTTCTTC. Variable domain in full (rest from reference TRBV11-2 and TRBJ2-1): EAGVAQSPRYKIIEKRQSVAFWCNPISGHATLYWYQQILGQGPKLLIQFQNNGVVDDSQLPKDRFSAERLKGVDSTLKIQPAKLEDSAVYLCASSYSGQGADEQFFGPGTRLTVL.

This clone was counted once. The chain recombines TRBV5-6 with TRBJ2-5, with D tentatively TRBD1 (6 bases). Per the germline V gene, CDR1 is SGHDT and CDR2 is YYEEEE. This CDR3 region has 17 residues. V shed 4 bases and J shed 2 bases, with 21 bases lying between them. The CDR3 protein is CASSNRVQGLGQETQYF. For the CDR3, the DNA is TGTGCCAGCAGCAATAGAGTTCAGGGGCTGGGGCAAGAGACCCAGTACTTC.

CDR3 DNA: TGTGCCGCCCGGGACAGAGGCACAGATACGCAGTATTTT. Protein sequence: CAARDRGTDTQYF. The V and J genes are TRBV6-5 and TRBJ2-3, with 7 nucleotides matching TRBD1. The CDR3 is 13 amino acids. Germline trimming cut 11 bases from V and 1 base from J; bases unmatched to any gene: 6. The germline CDR1 and CDR2 sequences are MNHEY and SVGAGI.

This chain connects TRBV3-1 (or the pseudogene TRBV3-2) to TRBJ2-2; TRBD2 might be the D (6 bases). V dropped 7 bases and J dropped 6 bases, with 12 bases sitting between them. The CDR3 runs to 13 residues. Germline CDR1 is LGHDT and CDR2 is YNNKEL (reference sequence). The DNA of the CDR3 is TGTGCCAGCACCCAGGAGGGGTCCGGGGAGCTGTTTTTT. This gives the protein CASTQEGSGELFF.

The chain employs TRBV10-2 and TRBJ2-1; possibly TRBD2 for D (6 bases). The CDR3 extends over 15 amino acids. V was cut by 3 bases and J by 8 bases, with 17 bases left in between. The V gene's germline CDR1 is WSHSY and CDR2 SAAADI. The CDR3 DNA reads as TGCGCCAGCAGTGAAAAGGGGACTCCCTCTGATGAGCAGTTCTTC. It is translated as CASSEKGTPSDEQFF.

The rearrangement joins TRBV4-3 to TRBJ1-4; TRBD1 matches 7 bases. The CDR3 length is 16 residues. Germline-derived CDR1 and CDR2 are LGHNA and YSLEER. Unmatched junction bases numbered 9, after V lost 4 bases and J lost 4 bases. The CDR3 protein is CASSPAPGGYNEKLFF. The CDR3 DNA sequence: TGCGCCAGCAGCCCCGCCCCAGGGGGATATAATGAAAAACTGTTTTTT.

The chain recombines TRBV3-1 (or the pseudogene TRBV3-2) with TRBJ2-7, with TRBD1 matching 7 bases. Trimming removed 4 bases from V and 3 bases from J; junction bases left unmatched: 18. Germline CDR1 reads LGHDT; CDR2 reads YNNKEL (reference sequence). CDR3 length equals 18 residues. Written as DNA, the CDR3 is TGTGCCAGCAGCCCTCTGAATAAGGGGGCGAGTCATTTCTACGAGCAGTACTTC. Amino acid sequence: CASSPLNKGASHFYEQYF.

This chain's CDR3 is CASSARQGGVEKLFF. The CDR3 nucleotides read TGTGCCAGCAGCGCCCGACAGGGGGGCGTTGAAAAACTGTTTTTT. The chain is built from TRBV7-9 and TRBJ1-4; TRBD1 agrees at 9 bases. V gave up 5 bases and J gave up 7 bases; unmatched junction bases: 8. Per the germline V gene, CDR1 is SEHNR and CDR2 is FQNEAQ (reference sequence). This CDR3 region has 15 residues.

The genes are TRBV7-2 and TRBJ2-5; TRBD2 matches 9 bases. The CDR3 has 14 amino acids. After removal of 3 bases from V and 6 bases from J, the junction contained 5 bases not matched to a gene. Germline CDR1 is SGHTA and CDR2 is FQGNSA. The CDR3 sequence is CASSLTSGRKTQYF. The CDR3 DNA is TGTGCCAGCAGCTTGACTAGCGGACGAAAGACCCAGTACTTC.

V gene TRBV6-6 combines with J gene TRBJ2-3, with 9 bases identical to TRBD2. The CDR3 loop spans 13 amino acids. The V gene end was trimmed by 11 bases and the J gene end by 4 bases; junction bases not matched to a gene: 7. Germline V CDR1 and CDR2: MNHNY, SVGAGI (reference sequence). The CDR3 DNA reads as TGTGCCTCTAGCGGGACCCGATCAGATACGCAGTATTTT. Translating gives CASSGTRSDTQYF.

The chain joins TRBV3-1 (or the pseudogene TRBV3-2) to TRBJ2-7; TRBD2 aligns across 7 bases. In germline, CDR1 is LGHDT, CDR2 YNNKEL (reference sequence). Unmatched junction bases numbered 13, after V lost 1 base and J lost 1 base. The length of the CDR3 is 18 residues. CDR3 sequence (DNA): TGTGCCAGCAGCCAAGTATCCCCCGGGACTACCCTTTCCTACGAGCAGTACTTC. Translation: CASSQVSPGTTLSYEQYF.

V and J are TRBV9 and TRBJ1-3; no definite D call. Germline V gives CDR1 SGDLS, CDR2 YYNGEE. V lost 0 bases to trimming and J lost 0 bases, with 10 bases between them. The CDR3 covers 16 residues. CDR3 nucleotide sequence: TGTGCCAGCAGCGTAGGCGGAGCCAACTCTGGAAACACCATATATTTT. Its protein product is CASSVGGANSGNTIYF.

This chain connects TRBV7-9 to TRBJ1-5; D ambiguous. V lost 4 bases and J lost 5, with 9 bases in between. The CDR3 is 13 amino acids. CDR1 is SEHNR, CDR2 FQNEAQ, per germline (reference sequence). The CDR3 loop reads CASSSGPYQPQHF. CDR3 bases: TGTGCCAGCAGCTCAGGCCCTTATCAGCCCCAGCATTTT.

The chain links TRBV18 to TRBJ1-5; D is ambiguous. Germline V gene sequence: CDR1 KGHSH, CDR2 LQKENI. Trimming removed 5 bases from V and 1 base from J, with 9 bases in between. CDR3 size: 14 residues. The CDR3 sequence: CASSIQMSNQPQHF. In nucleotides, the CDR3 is TGTGCCAGCTCAATTCAGATGAGCAATCAGCCCCAGCATTTT.

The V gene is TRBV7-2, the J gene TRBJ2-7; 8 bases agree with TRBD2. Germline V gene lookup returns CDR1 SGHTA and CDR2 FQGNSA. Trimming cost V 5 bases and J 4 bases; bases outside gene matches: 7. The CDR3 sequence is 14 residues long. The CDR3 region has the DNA TGTGCCAGCAGCCCCACGGGGGGGAGTTACGAGCAGTACTTC. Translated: CASSPTGGSYEQYF. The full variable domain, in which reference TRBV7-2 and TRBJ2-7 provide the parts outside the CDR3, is GAGVSQSPSNKVTEKGKDVELRCDPISGHTALYWYRQSLGQGLEFLIYFQGNSAPDKSGLPSDRFSAERTGGSVSTLTIQRTQQEDSAVYLCASSPTGGSYEQYFGPGTRLTVT.